Sequencing of this TCR beta chain was carried out in a study of STAT5B mutations in CD4+ large granular lymphocyte leukemia. Study overall: Among healthy donors, a particular HLA allele went with more CDR3 'QG' motifs. General observations from the study: Approximately 25% of private leukemic clonotypes occurred rarely in other patients' non-leukemic repertoires.

A note on this clone: The antigen is unknown.

The assay was immunoSEQ multiplex PCR, and TCRdb's table has in-frame clones only and misses some. The table lists more than 30,000 clones, 70% to 90% of them singletons. With V trimmed by 2 bases and J by 9 bases, 8 bases remained unmatched. Germline V CDR1 and CDR2: LGHNA, YNFKEQ. The CDR3 runs to 16 residues. The V and J genes are TRBV4-2 and TRBJ2-1; 12 bases are a match to TRBD2. This TCR was sampled from a human donor in good health. What was sequenced was CD4+ T cells from blood buffy coats. CDR3 DNA sequence: TGTGCCAGCAGCCAAATCGGGACTAGCGGGTTAGGTGAGCAGTTCTTC. Translation: CASSQIGTSGLGEQFF.